This T cell receptor beta chain was captured in a study of T cell responses to AZD1222 COVID-19 vaccine. There are 18 residues in the CDR3. The germline gives CDR1 MNHEY, CDR2 SMNVEV (reference sequence). The V gene end was trimmed by 3 bases and the J gene end by 0 bases; junction bases not matched to a gene: 12. TCRdb's table, derived via immunoSEQ multiplex PCR, lists solely in-frame clones and lacks some. Counted here are under 150,000 clones, 92% occurring once; the ten biggest clones make up 1.1%. The chain has TRBV27 and TRBJ1-1; 8 nucleotides agree with TRBD1. This sequence originates from an adult in good health. The sequencing used peripheral blood, collected on day 0 of AZD1222 vaccination. DNA of the CDR3: TGTGCCAGCAGTTTGGATTCCGGGACAGGACACATGAACACTGAAGCTTTCTTT. Amino acids: CASSLDSGTGHMNTEAFF.